These 21 T cell receptor beta chains were sequenced from one sample in a study of technical replicates of blood from a few donors. Here immunoSEQ multiplex PCR was the method, and the copy in TCRdb shows in-frame clones only, minus some. The table lists around 72,000 clones, roughly nine tenths of them singletons. Sequencing was carried out using T cells isolated from PBMCs. These receptors all come from a human donor in good health.

The chain is built from TRBV5-6 and TRBJ2-7; D unresolved. CDR1 and CDR2 (germline): SGHDT, YYEEEE. V was clipped by 1 base and J by 3 bases, with 8 bases between them. The CDR3 runs to 13 residues. The CDR3 region is CASSLITYYEQYF. Written as DNA, the CDR3 is TGTGCCAGCAGCTTGATAACCTACTACGAGCAGTACTTC.

The chain combines TRBV15 with TRBJ2-1; possibly TRBD2 for D (6 bases). V dropped 3 bases and J dropped 9 bases, with 21 bases sitting between them. The germline CDR1 and CDR2 sequences are LNHNV and YYDKDF (reference sequence). This CDR3 contains 16 residues. The CDR3 region has the DNA TGTGCCACCAGCAGTAAGGACGGGAGTTGGTCCCCTGAGCAGTTCTTC. Translation: CATSSKDGSWSPEQFF.

This rearrangement joins TRBV9 to TRBJ2-7; TRBD2 agrees at 12 bases. The V segment lost 0 bases and the J segment 5 bases; nucleotides outside the gene matches: 6. The germline CDR1 and CDR2 sequences are SGDLS and YYNGEE. The CDR3 has 16 residues. CDR3 protein: CASSVATSGRSNEQYF. The CDR3 DNA follows: TGTGCCAGCAGCGTAGCTACTAGCGGGAGGTCCAACGAGCAGTACTTC.

The gene calls are TRBV7-2 and TRBJ2-7, with 7 bases identical to TRBD1. Germline CDR1 SGHTA, CDR2 FQGNSA. This CDR3 spans 14 amino acids. The trim removed 4 bases at V and 0 bases at J, leaving 3 bases unmatched. DNA of the CDR3: TGTGCCAGCAGCTCATGGACAGGCTCCTACGAGCAGTACTTC. Amino acids: CASSSWTGSYEQYF.

This clone was seen a handful of times. The J gene is TRBJ2-2, the V gene TRBV7-2, with 13 bases that match TRBD2. Germline assignment: CDR1 SGHTA and CDR2 FQGNSA. Losses at the gene ends were 7 bases for V and 12 bases for J; bases not matched to a gene: 8. The CDR3 has 14 amino acids. CDR3 loop: CASIGRTSGSKLFF. Here the CDR3 DNA reads TGTGCCAGCATTGGGAGGACTAGCGGGAGCAAGCTGTTTTTT.

The chain joins TRBV7-8 to TRBJ1-2; 12 nucleotides agree with TRBD1. The CDR3 extends over 20 amino acids. The germline CDR1 and CDR2 sequences are SGHVS and FQNEAQ. V was pared by 4 bases and J by 2 bases, with 17 bases of the junction left unmatched. For the CDR3, the DNA is TGTGCCAGCAGCTACGGACAAGGGACAGGGGGCGGTCTATTGAACTATGGCTACACCTTC. As protein: CASSYGQGTGGGLLNYGYTF.

The CDR3 sequence: CASSLHRGGYTEAFF. CDR3 nucleotide sequence: TGTGCCAGCAGCTTACATAGGGGGGGGTACACTGAAGCTTTCTTT. The J gene is TRBJ1-1, the V gene TRBV7-8; the D gene is possibly TRBD1 (6 bases). Germline CDR1 and CDR2: SGHVS and FQNEAQ. V was cut by 2 bases and J by 3 bases, with 13 bases left in between. The CDR3 is made up of 15 amino acids.

The chain is built from TRBV9 and TRBJ2-3; TRBD2 matches 9 bases. The CDR3 extends over 16 amino acids. V was pared by 6 bases and J by 0 bases, with 8 bases of the junction left unmatched. CDR1 is SGDLS, CDR2 YYNGEE, per germline. CDR3 nucleotide sequence: TGTGCCAGCACCTCTTTTAGCGGGGGCAGCACAGATACGCAGTATTTT. It codes for CASTSFSGGSTDTQYF.

This chain uses TRBV10-3 with TRBJ2-3, with D tentatively TRBD2 (7 bases). Germline lookup yields CDR1 ENHRY and CDR2 SYGVKD. V shed 6 bases and J shed 0 bases, with 25 bases lying between them. The CDR3 covers 19 residues. The DNA for the CDR3 is TGTGCCATCAGACGAATACAGGGCATAGCGGGTACTAGCACAGATACGCAGTATTTT. Amino acids: CAIRRIQGIAGTSTDTQYF.

J is TRBJ1-2 and V is TRBV11-2, with 8 bases matching TRBD1. The V gene's germline CDR1 is SGHAT and CDR2 FQNNGV. J gave up 8 bases and V 4 bases, and 9 bases lay outside the gene matches. The CDR3 is 14 residues long. The DNA for the CDR3 is TGTGCCAGCAGCTCAGGACAGGGTATCGTGGGCTACACCTTC. Translating it yields CASSSGQGIVGYTF.

The J gene is TRBJ2-3, the V gene TRBV5-6, with D perhaps matching TRBD1 (6 bases). With 2 bases removed from V and 0 bases from J, the gap between germline ends came to 13 bases. The CDR3 loop spans 16 amino acids. Germline lookup yields CDR1 SGHDT and CDR2 YYEEEE. This CDR3 reads CASSFSTGRSTDTQYF. CDR3 coding DNA: TGTGCCAGCAGCTTTTCGACAGGACGCAGCACAGATACGCAGTATTTT.

V is TRBV7-3 and J is TRBJ2-1; 12 bases fit TRBD1. CDR3 length: 13 amino acids. V lost 6 bases and J lost 9; bases outside the gene matches: 3. The V gene's germline CDR1 is SGHTA and CDR2 FQGTGA. CDR3 in DNA: TGTGCCAGCAGGGGACAGGGGGCAGGTGAGCAGTTCTTC. It encodes CASRGQGAGEQFF.

V and J are TRBV30 and TRBJ1-6; 9 bases fit TRBD1. J lost 10 bases, V lost 1 base, and 5 bases had no gene match. Germline V gene sequence: CDR1 GTSNPN, CDR2 SVGIG (reference sequence). This CDR3 has 14 residues. The CDR3 loop reads CAWSEGQGDSPLHF. The CDR3 coding sequence is TGTGCCTGGAGTGAGGGACAGGGTGACTCACCCCTCCACTTT.

This chain joins TRBV27 and TRBJ2-1; no firm D call. The V end lost 0 bases, the J end lost 10 bases, and 10 bases lay between the germline ends. CDR1 MNHEY and CDR2 SMNVEV come from the germline V gene (reference sequence). The CDR3 has 13 residues. The CDR3 sequence: CASSLSVEWEQFF. CDR3 bases: TGTGCCAGCAGTTTATCGGTAGAATGGGAGCAGTTCTTC.

This clone was found once. The chain combines TRBV2 with TRBJ2-2, with a possible D match to TRBD2 (5 bases). In germline, CDR1 is SNHLY, CDR2 FYNNEI. The germline V and J ends were trimmed by 9 bases and 1 base, with 6 bases remaining between them. The CDR3 length is 12 residues. CDR3 DNA sequence: TGTGCCAGAGGACTGAACACCGGGGAGCTGTTTTTT. It yields the protein CARGLNTGELFF.

The V and J genes are TRBV19 and TRBJ2-5, with D possibly TRBD1 on 6 matching bases. Deletions cut 8 bases from V and 2 bases from J, with 12 bases between. Germline values: CDR1 LNHDA, CDR2 SQIVND (reference sequence). This CDR3 is built from 13 residues. Here the CDR3 reads CASRRTVQETQYF. CDR3 DNA: TGTGCCAGTCGCCGGACAGTGCAAGAGACCCAGTACTTC.

The V call is TRBV19, the J call TRBJ2-1, with no clear D. Germline CDR1 and CDR2: LNHDA and SQIVND (reference sequence). This CDR3 has 13 amino acids. V was shortened by 6 bases and J by 3 bases, with 9 bases between the two germline ends. The DNA for the CDR3 is TGTGCCAGTAGCACGACATACTACAATGAGCAGTTCTTC. Its protein product is CASSTTYYNEQFF.

Here the CDR3 reads CASSMSRRTGRSNEQFF. CDR3 nucleotides: TGTGCCAGTAGTATGTCTAGGAGGACTGGCAGATCCAATGAGCAGTTCTTC. The chain employs TRBV19 and TRBJ2-1; tentative D call: TRBD2 (5 bases). Germline V gives CDR1 LNHDA, CDR2 SQIVND (reference sequence). With 3 bases removed from V and 6 bases from J, the gap between germline ends came to 21 bases. The CDR3 extends over 17 amino acids.

V is TRBV13 and J is TRBJ2-1; no reliable D call. CDR3 length: 13 residues. Trimming pared 0 bases from V and 3 bases from J, leaving 3 bases between. From germline, CDR1 is PRHDT and CDR2 FYEKMQ (reference sequence). The CDR3 coding sequence is TGTGCCAGCAGCTTAGGCTTCTACAATGAGCAGTTCTTC. Encoded protein: CASSLGFYNEQFF.

DNA of the CDR3: TGTGCCAGCAGCTCCACAGAACAAGAGACCCAGTACTTC. This sequence encodes CASSSTEQETQYF. The V call is TRBV11-3, the J call TRBJ2-5; D gene ambiguous. CDR3 length: 13 amino acids. Trimming shortened V by 4 bases and J by 2 bases, and 8 bases separated the two germline ends. Germline V lookup: CDR1 SGHNT, CDR2 YENEEA. The variable domain in full, with the rest retrieved from reference TRBV11-3 and TRBJ2-5, is EAGVVQSPRYKIIEKKQPVAFWCNPISGHNTLYWYLQNLGQGPELLIRYENEEAVDDSQLPKDRFSAERLKGVDSTLKIQPAELGDSAVYLCASSSTEQETQYFGPGTRLLVL.

The chain couples TRBV7-9 to TRBJ2-1; 10 bases match TRBD2. Germline values: CDR1 SEHNR, CDR2 FQNEAQ (reference sequence). The trim removed 5 bases at V and 6 bases at J, leaving 19 bases unmatched. The CDR3 covers 19 residues. The CDR3 sequence is CASSGWGASGSLFVNEQFF. Here the CDR3 DNA reads TGTGCCAGCAGCGGATGGGGGGCTAGCGGGAGCTTGTTCGTCAATGAGCAGTTCTTC.